The 4 T cell receptor beta chains presented below share a single source sample, sequenced in a study of tumor-infiltrating lymphocytes in primary liver carcinoma. Co-extracted RNA and DNA came from roughly 20-30 mg of unsorted bulk tissue. Starting from 500 ng of total RNA, TCR beta cDNA was produced with a primer in the constant region. Sequencing libraries for TCR beta derived from three nested multiplex PCR rounds that used slightly modified ARM-PCR. The first two PCR rounds used TRBV1-TRBV30 forward primers with a C-beta reverse primer, about 10 cycles each. MiXCR was run by TCRdb on the multiplex PCR reads, yielding one entry per CDR3 protein. Here the sample spans roughly 53,000 distinct CDR3 sequences, about 68% being singletons. The sequenced sample consisted of liver tumor tissue from sampling region 2. Specified subset: tumor region T2, inferior pole. These receptors originate from a man aged 40-49 years with primary liver carcinoma and hepatitis B virus infection.

On this clonotype itself: In this CDR3 the conserved last residue, phenylalanine or tryptophan, is missing, so a read error is likely. The chain recombines TRBV10-3 with TRBJ2-5; D might be TRBD2 (5 bases). Germline V CDR1 and CDR2: ENHRY, SYGVKD. The CDR3 contains 12 residues. The germline V and J ends were trimmed by 4 bases and 5 bases, with 8 bases remaining between them. The CDR3 DNA follows: TGTGCCATCAGTGTGCGGGTGGAGACCCAGTACTTA. As protein: CAISVRVETQYL.

This clonotype showed up many times. The gene calls are TRBV12-5 and TRBJ2-3; D gene uncertain. V lost 7 bases to trimming and J lost 1 base, with 6 bases between them. This CDR3 contains 12 residues. Germline-derived CDR1 and CDR2 are LGHNT and FRNRAP. CDR3 nucleotide sequence: TGTGCTAGTGCCCTAGGCACAGATACGCAGTATTTT. This sequence encodes CASALGTDTQYF.

Points on this clonotype: Compared with germline, one end of the junction differs, possibly owing to a read error. The DNA for the CDR3 is TGTGGCAGCAGCTTGGATAGCAGGAGTTTATATAATGAGCAGTTCTTC. It codes for CGSSLDSRSLYNEQFF. V is TRBV5-4 and J is TRBJ2-1, with no clear D. Germline CDR1 SGHNT, CDR2 YYREEE (reference sequence). CDR3 length equals 16 residues.

The chain carries TRBV29-1 and TRBJ2-1; 10 nucleotides match TRBD2. Germline assignment: CDR1 SQVTM and CDR2 ANQGSEA. This CDR3 is 15 amino acids long. CDR3 nucleotides: TGCGGTGTTGTGACAGCGGGAGGGCCAGGTAATGAGCAGTTCTTC. It encodes CGVVTAGGPGNEQFF.